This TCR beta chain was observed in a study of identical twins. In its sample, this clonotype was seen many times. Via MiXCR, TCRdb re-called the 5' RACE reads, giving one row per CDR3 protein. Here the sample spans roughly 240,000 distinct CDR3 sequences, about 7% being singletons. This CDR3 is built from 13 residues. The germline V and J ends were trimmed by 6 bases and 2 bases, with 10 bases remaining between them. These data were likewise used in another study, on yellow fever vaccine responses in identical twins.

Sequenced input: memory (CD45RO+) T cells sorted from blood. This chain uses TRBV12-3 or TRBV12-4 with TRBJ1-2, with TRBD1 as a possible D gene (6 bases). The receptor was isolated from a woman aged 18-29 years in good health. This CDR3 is CASSRQANYGYTF. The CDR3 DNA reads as TGTGCCAGCAGCCGACAGGCCAACTATGGCTACACCTTC.